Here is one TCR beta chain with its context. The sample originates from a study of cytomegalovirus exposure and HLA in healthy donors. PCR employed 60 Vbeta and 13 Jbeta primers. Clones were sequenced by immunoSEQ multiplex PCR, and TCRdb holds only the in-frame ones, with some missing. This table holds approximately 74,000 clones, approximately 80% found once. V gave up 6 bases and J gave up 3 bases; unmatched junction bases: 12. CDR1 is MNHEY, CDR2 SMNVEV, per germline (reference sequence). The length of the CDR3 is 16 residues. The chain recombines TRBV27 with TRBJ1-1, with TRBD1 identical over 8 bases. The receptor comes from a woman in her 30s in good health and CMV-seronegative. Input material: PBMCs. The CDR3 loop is CASSRPPGGLDTEAFF. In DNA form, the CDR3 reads TGTGCCAGCAGCCGACCCCCAGGGGGCTTGGACACTGAAGCTTTCTTT.